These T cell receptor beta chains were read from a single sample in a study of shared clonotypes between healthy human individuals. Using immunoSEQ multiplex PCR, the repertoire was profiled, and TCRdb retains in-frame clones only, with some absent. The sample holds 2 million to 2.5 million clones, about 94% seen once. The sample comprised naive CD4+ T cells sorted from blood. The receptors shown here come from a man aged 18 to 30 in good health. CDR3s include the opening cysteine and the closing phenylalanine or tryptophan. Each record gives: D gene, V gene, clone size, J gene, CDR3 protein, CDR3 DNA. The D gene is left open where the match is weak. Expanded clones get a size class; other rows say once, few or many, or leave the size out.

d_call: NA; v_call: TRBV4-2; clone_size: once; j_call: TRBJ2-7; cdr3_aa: CASSLRSDEQYF; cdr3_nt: TGTGCCAGCAGCCTACGATCGGACGAGCAGTACTTC
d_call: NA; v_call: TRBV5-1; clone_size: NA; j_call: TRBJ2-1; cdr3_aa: CASSQGLYNEQFF; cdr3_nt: TGCGCCAGCAGCCAGGGACTTTACAATGAGCAGTTCTTC
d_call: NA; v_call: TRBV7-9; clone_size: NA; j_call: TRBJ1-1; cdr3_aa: CASSLIENTEAFF; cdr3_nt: TGTGCCAGCAGCTTAATAGAGAACACTGAAGCTTTCTTT
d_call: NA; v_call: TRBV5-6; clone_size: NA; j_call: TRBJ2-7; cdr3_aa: CASTSGGWERGYEQYF; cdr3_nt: TGTGCCAGCACATCGGGGGGCTGGGAGAGGGGTTACGAGCAGTACTTC
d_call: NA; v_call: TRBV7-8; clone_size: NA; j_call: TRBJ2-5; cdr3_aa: CASSLRGRQETQYF; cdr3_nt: TGTGCCAGCAGCTTACGGGGACGACAAGAGACCCAGTACTTC
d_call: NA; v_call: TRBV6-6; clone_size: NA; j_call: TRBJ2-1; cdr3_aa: CASSTGAGKGSNEQFF; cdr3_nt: TGTGCCAGCAGTACTGGGGCGGGAAAGGGTAGCAATGAGCAGTTCTTC
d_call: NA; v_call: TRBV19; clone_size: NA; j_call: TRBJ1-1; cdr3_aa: CASTTDGNTEAFF; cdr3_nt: TGTGCCAGTACCACGGACGGGAACACTGAAGCTTTCTTT
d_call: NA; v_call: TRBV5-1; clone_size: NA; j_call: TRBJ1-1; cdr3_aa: CASSFQTGNTEAFF; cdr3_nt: TGCGCCAGCAGCTTCCAGACCGGGAACACTGAAGCTTTCTTT
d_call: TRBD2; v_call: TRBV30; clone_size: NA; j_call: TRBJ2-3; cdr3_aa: CAWSGPSGRTGTDTQYF; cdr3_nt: TGTGCCTGGAGTGGCCCTAGCGGGAGGACGGGCACAGATACGCAGTATTTT
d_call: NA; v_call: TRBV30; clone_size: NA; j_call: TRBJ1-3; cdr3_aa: CAWYTGNRGDTIYF; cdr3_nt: TGTGCCTGGTACACCGGGAACCGGGGTGACACCATATATTTT
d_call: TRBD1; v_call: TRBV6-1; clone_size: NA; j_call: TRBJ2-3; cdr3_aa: CASSERGTGQFTDTQYF; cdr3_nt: TGTGCCAGCAGTGAAAGGGGGACAGGACAATTCACAGATACGCAGTATTTT
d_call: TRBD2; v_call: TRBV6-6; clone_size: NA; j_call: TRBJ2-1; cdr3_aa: CASSYSGGGVYNEQFF; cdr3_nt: TGTGCCAGCAGTTACTCGGGCGGGGGGGTCTACAATGAGCAGTTCTTC
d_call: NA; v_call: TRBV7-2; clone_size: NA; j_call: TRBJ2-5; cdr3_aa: CASSSALDRYQETQYF; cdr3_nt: TGTGCCAGCAGCTCTGCCTTGGACAGATACCAAGAGACCCAGTACTTC
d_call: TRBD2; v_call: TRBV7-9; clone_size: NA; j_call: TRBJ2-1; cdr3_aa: CASSLAQRESSYNEQFF; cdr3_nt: TGTGCCAGCAGCTTAGCGCAGCGGGAGAGCTCCTACAATGAGCAGTTCTTC
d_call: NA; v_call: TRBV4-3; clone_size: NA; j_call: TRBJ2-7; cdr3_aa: CASSQEDNSPYEQYF; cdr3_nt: TGCGCCAGCAGCCAAGAGGACAACAGCCCCTACGAGCAGTACTTC
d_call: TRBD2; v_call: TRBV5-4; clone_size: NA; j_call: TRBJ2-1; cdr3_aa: CASSSLAGGVEQFF; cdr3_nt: TGTGCCAGCAGCTCCCTAGCGGGAGGGGTTGAGCAGTTCTTC
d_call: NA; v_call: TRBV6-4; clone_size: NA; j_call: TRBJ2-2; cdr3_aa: CASRTGVVGELFF; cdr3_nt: TGTGCCAGCAGGACAGGTGTAGTCGGGGAGCTGTTTTTT
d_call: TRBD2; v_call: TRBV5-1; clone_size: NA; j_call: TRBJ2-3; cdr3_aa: CASREGLAALDTQYF; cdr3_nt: TGCGCCAGCAGGGAAGGACTAGCGGCTTTGGATACGCAGTATTTT
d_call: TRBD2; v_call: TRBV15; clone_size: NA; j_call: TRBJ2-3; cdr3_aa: CATSRDPAGGIDTQYF; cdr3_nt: TGTGCCACCAGCAGAGATCCTGCGGGAGGGATAGATACGCAGTATTTT
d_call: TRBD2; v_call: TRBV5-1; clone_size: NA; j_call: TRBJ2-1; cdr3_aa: CASSLAPAGVAEQFF; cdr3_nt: TGCGCCAGCAGCTTGGCCCCAGCGGGAGTAGCTGAGCAGTTCTTC
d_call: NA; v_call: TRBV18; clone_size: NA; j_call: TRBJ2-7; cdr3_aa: CASSTMNSYEQYF; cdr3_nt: TGTGCCAGCTCAACGATGAATTCCTACGAGCAGTACTTC